This is a list of T cell receptor beta chains from one sample in a study of breast tumors, draining lymph nodes, adjacent tissues. TCRdb re-called the multiplex PCR reads with MiXCR, one entry per CDR3 protein. The sample includes tens of thousands of distinct CDR3 sequences, roughly 29% of them seen just once. The sequencing input was axillary lymph node tissue. The origin of the receptors is a female donor with breast cancer. Some clones in this sample may be carry-over from other donors' samples. The CDR3 runs from the conserved cysteine through the conserved F or W. A D gene is named only where the DNA matches it firmly. Only part of the rows carry a size: once, few, many, or a class if the clone is expanded.

>-|TRBV7-8|TRBJ2-1|-
CASSFLVRQGNNEQFF
TGTGCCAGCAGCTTTCTAGTGCGGCAGGGGAACAATGAGCAGTTCTTC
>many|TRBV19|TRBJ2-4|-
CASSLDGPLGRNIQYF
TGTGCCAGTAGCCTGGACGGACCGCTGGGGCGGAACATTCAGTACTTC
>many|TRBV2|TRBJ2-6|TRBD2
CASSEAREPGANVLTF
TGTGCCAGCAGTGAAGCGCGGGAGCCTGGGGCCAACGTCCTGACTTTC
>many|TRBV7-9|TRBJ1-4|TRBD1
CASSHPGQGDEKLFF
TGTGCCAGCAGCCATCCGGGACAGGGGGATGAAAAACTGTTTTTT
>many|TRBV7-6|TRBJ2-7|-
CASTPDPGVKRQYF
TGTGCCAGCACCCCGGACCCAGGGGTCAAGCGGCAGTACTTC
>many|TRBV6-2/TRBV6-3|TRBJ2-5|-
CASGGLGPNQETQYF
TGTGCCAGCGGAGGCTTAGGGCCAAACCAAGAGACCCAGTACTTC
>-|TRBV5-1|TRBJ1-2|-
CASSPAGGEDFTF
TGCGCCAGCAGCCCGGCAGGAGGGGAGGACTTCACCTTC
>many|TRBV20-1|TRBJ2-1|-
CSSDFYNEQFF
TGCAGCAGCGATTTCTACAATGAGCAGTTCTTC
>-|TRBV4-2|TRBJ1-2|-
CASSQDTGILDGYTF
TGTGCCAGCAGCCAAGATACAGGGATTCTCGATGGCTACACCTTC
>many|TRBV5-6|TRBJ2-3|TRBD2
CASMVGSGRAGADTQYF
TGTGCCAGCATGGTGGGTAGCGGGAGGGCCGGTGCAGATACGCAGTATTTT
>many|TRBV7-2|TRBJ2-3|-
CASSLQRRQSTDTQYF
TGTGCCAGCAGCTTACAAAGGAGACAGTCCACAGATACGCAGTATTTT
>many|TRBV6-2/TRBV6-3|TRBJ2-7|-
CASGRGPRSEQYF
TGTGCCAGCGGACGGGGACCCCGCTCCGAGCAGTACTTC
>-|TRBV7-2|TRBJ1-2|-
CASSRGRGQGYTF
TGTGCCAGCAGCCGGGGACGGGGCCAGGGCTACACCTTC
>-|TRBV7-9|TRBJ2-3|TRBD1
CASSSRGQLQLGPHTQYF
TGTGCCAGCAGCTCGAGGGGACAGCTACAGTTAGGACCACATACGCAGTATTTT
>-|TRBV7-2|TRBJ1-2|-
CASSLAGTGGYTF
TGTGCCAGCAGCTTAGCCGGGACTGGGGGCTACACCTTC
>many|TRBV5-4|TRBJ1-2|-
CASSPGGGPFSNYGYTF
TGTGCCAGCAGCCCGGGAGGGGGTCCCTTCTCTAACTATGGCTACACCTTC
>many|TRBV7-9|TRBJ2-5|-
CASSDEAARVVMTQYF
TGTGCCAGCAGCGACGAAGCAGCTCGTGTTGTGATGACCCAGTACTTC
>many|TRBV7-9|TRBJ2-7|-
CASSQPIGRNYEQYF
TGTGCCAGCAGCCAGCCCATCGGCAGGAACTACGAGCAGTACTTC
>-|TRBV28|TRBJ2-1|TRBD1
CASRRQGEYYNEQFF
TGTGCCAGCAGGCGACAGGGGGAATACTACAATGAGCAGTTCTTC
>many|TRBV4-1|TRBJ2-1|-
CASSSREFKDEQFF
TGCGCCAGCAGCTCACGGGAGTTTAAGGATGAGCAGTTCTTC
>many|TRBV20-1|TRBJ2-3|TRBD2
CSARALAGDWDTQYF
TGCAGTGCTAGAGCACTAGCGGGAGATTGGGATACGCAGTATTTT
>-|TRBV13|TRBJ2-1|-
CASSHHGWGGQFF
TGTGCCAGCAGCCACCACGGGTGGGGTGGGCAGTTCTTC
>once|TRBV19|TRBJ1-3|-
CASSMDGKDGNTIYF
TGTGCCAGTAGTATGGACGGGAAAGATGGAAACACCATATATTTT
>many|TRBV27|TRBJ2-6|TRBD1
CASSFRTGSPGANVLTF
TGTGCCAGCAGTTTTAGGACAGGGTCCCCTGGGGCCAACGTCCTGACTTTC
>-|TRBV9|TRBJ2-1|-
CASSVEPTYNEQFF
TGTGCCAGCAGCGTAGAACCCACCTACAATGAGCAGTTCTTC
>once|TRBV2|TRBJ2-1|TRBD1
CASLGGTGEIHEQFF
TGTGCCAGCCTGGGCGGGACAGGGGAAATCCATGAGCAGTTCTTC
>few|TRBV7-2|TRBJ2-3|TRBD2
CASSLEGTSGQGNEQYF
TGTGCCAGCAGCTTAGAGGGGACTAGCGGGCAAGGGAATGAGCAGTATTTT
>-|TRBV7-3|TRBJ2-6|TRBD2
CASSLIEREATKAHTSSTF
TGTGCCAGCAGCTTAATTGAGCGGGAGGCCACTAAGGCCCATACGAGCAGTACTTTC